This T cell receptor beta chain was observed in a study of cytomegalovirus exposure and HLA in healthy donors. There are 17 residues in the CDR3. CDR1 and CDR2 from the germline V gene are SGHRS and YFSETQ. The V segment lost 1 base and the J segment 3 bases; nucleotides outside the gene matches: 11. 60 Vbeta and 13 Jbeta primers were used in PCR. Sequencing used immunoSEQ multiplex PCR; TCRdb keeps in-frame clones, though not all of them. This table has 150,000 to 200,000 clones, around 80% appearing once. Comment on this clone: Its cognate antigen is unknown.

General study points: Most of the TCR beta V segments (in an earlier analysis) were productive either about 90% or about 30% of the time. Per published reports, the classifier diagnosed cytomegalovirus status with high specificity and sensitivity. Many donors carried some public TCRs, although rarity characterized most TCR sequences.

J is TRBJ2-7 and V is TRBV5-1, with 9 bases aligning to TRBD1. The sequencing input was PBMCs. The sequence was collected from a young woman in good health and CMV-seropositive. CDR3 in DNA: TGCGCCAGCAGCTTGTCATTTAAGGGGACAGGGATCTACGAGCAGTACTTC. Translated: CASSLSFKGTGIYEQYF.